Listed below are T cell receptor beta chains from one sample, sequenced in a study of T cells expressing NK-cell markers. TCRdb re-called the 5' RACE reads; every CDR3 protein appears as one record, without DNA. The sample has just under 150,000 distinct CDR3 sequences. Input material: blood T cells: a sorted CD56 or NKG2C T cell subset, CD4+ or CD8+ T cells, or bulk PBMC T cells (not recorded which). These receptor sequences come from a man aged 18 to 29 in good health. Both conserved end residues are part of each CDR3.

TRBJ2-1 TRBV12-3/TRBV12-4 CATSSGRLNEQFF
TRBJ2-2 TRBV11-2 CASSLGGLAATNTGELFF
TRBJ2-2 TRBV28 CASSLGADYTGELFF
TRBJ2-3 TRBV5-4 CASSLWGARSGSIADTQYF
TRBJ2-5 TRBV10-2 CASMGWDLQETQYF
TRBJ2-6 TRBV12-3/TRBV12-4 CASNGPLSGANVLTF
TRBJ2-1 TRBV19 CASSIGLAEYNEQFF
TRBJ2-4 TRBV19 CASSIGGTGVDIQYF
TRBJ1-1 TRBV19 CASSLRTGRNTEAFF
TRBJ2-1 TRBV7-6 CASSPEPFPNEQFF
TRBJ2-3 TRBV5-1 CASSRGLAGGEDPDTQYF
TRBJ1-1 TRBV5-1 CASSLGWQLEAFF
TRBJ2-3 TRBV19 CASSMAGTSTDTQYF
TRBJ2-2 TRBV19 CASSIMGGTGELFF
TRBJ2-1 TRBV5-1 CASSLVGGAYNEQFF
TRBJ2-1 TRBV7-2 CASSPLTSYNEQFF
TRBJ2-3 TRBV12-3/TRBV12-4 CASSPSPSTDTQYF
TRBJ1-2 TRBV7-9 CASSSDSTGARYGYTF
TRBJ2-2 TRBV7-9 CASSLYGSGTGELFF
TRBJ1-1 TRBV4-2 CASTSGGGTEAFF
TRBJ2-1 TRBV27 CASSLLTLGVNEQFF
TRBJ2-3 TRBV14 CASSPTGLTDTQYF
TRBJ2-2 TRBV18 CASSPPGRAYSNTGELFF
TRBJ2-1 TRBV12-3/TRBV12-4 CASRSETSSYNEQFF
TRBJ2-7 TRBV12-3/TRBV12-4 CASSPGRDSSYEQYF
TRBJ1-2 TRBV14 CASSPSGSHGYTF
TRBJ2-2 TRBV28 CASSLTGLAGEVPGELFF
TRBJ2-7 TRBV12-3/TRBV12-4 CASSFSGDRPYEQYF
TRBJ1-1 TRBV19 CASARAMNTEAFF
TRBJ2-1 TRBV27 CASSSAGTKQFF
TRBJ2-7 TRBV6-5 CASSLAGGDDEQYF
TRBJ2-2 TRBV5-1 CASSFTGTEGAGELFF
TRBJ2-1 TRBV10-3 CAITTSGLSYNEQFF
TRBJ2-1 TRBV14 CASSQDLGVSGRAVGQFF
TRBJ2-3 TRBV27 CASSFDYNPADTQYF
TRBJ2-2 TRBV7-9 CASSFSSGSNTGELFF
TRBJ1-2 TRBV27 CASRTGGFHGYTF
TRBJ2-1 TRBV6-1 CASSALAGGRDEQFF
TRBJ2-7 TRBV23-1 CASSLMDYSPHNEQYF
TRBJ2-3 TRBV25-1 CASSEGGLEATDTQYF
TRBJ2-1 TRBV29-1 CSVEDKQGAAGGVNEQFF
TRBJ1-1 TRBV9 CASSVGPGKLEPEAFF
TRBJ2-1 TRBV19 CASSRGGTEQFF
TRBJ2-4 TRBV28 CASTTPMSGKLAKNIQYF
TRBJ2-5 TRBV7-2 CASSADRGQYF
TRBJ2-1 TRBV5-4 CASSLGGVAEQFF
TRBJ2-1 TRBV19 CASSIPGISYNEQFF
TRBJ2-6 TRBV7-6 CASSLSRGTRGLISGANVLTF
TRBJ1-2 TRBV7-2 CASSLGRHYGYTF
TRBJ2-1 TRBV10-3 CAITSGVYNEQFF
TRBJ2-2 TRBV28 CASSFTGQGSTGELFF
TRBJ2-5 TRBV11-3 CASSLRAQETQYF
TRBJ1-1 TRBV15 CATSAENTEAFF
TRBJ2-1 TRBV7-9 CASSYPNRDNEQFF
TRBJ2-7 TRBV4-1 CASSQDPRELSSYEQYF
TRBJ2-5 TRBV27 CASSLIPSRETQYF
TRBJ2-3 TRBV4-3 CASSQVIGTTDTQYF